These T cell receptor beta chains were read from a single sample in a study of T cells in Graves' hyperthyroidism and ophthalmopathy. TCRdb processed the multiplex PCR reads anew with MiXCR; each CDR3 protein has one entry. The sample contains a few hundred thousand distinct CDR3 sequences, about 15% of which appear only once. The sequenced sample consisted of blood. The receptors come from a woman in her twenties or thirties with Graves' hyperthyroidism. The CDR3 runs from the conserved cysteine through the conserved F or W. The D gene is left open where the match is weak. Clone size is stated in some rows and not others, as once, few, many or a class when expanded.

v_gene	d_gene	abundance	j_gene	CDR3aa	CDR3nt
TRBV12-3/TRBV12-4	NA	NA	TRBJ2-5	CASSFFGRRPNWTQYF	TGTGCCAGCAGTTTTTTCGGTCGGAGGCCAAATTGGACCCAGTACTTC
TRBV10-3	NA	NA	TRBJ2-1	CAISERQAYNEQFF	TGTGCCATCAGTGAGCGACAAGCATACAATGAGCAGTTCTTC
TRBV11-2	NA	many	TRBJ2-7	CASSLVPNRLESYEQYF	TGTGCCAGCAGCCTAGTTCCCAACAGACTTGAGTCCTACGAGCAGTACTTC
TRBV15	NA	NA	TRBJ2-7	CATSRGFGTYEQYF	TGTGCCACCAGCAGAGGGTTCGGGACATACGAGCAGTACTTC
TRBV19	TRBD2	few	TRBJ2-3	CASSTAGGRDTQYF	TGTGCCAGTAGTACAGCGGGAGGGAGAGATACGCAGTATTTT
TRBV6-2/TRBV6-3	TRBD1	many	TRBJ2-1	CASRTYRGRRELARSTDEQFF	TGTGCCAGCAGAACATACAGGGGGCGCCGGGAGCTTGCCCGTTCTACAGATGAGCAGTTCTTC
TRBV4-1	NA	NA	TRBJ1-2	CASSQGRLGQKNYGYTF	TGCGCCAGCAGCCAAGGGAGACTAGGACAGAAGAACTATGGCTACACCTTC
TRBV12-3/TRBV12-4	NA	many	TRBJ2-3	CASSYWRGSTDTQYF	TGTGCCAGCAGCTACTGGCGGGGTAGCACAGATACGCAGTATTTT
TRBV5-1	NA	NA	TRBJ1-1	CASSPSRGSTATEAFF	TGCGCCAGCAGCCCCTCCCGGGGCAGTACTGCCACTGAAGCTTTCTTT
TRBV4-1	NA	NA	TRBJ2-7	CASSQGVIVGTVYEQYF	TGCGCCAGCAGCCAGGGGGTGATAGTCGGTACAGTCTACGAGCAGTACTTC
TRBV6-2/TRBV6-3	NA	few	TRBJ1-1	CASSLLFGNTEAFF	TGTGCCAGCAGTTTATTATTCGGGAACACTGAAGCTTTCTTT
TRBV24-1	TRBD2	many	TRBJ2-3	CATSDPTSGSSTDTQYF	TGTGCCACCAGTGATCCTACTAGCGGTTCTAGCACAGATACGCAGTATTTT
TRBV27	NA	many	TRBJ1-1	CASTLNSGGTEAFF	TGTGCCAGCACCCTAAACTCGGGGGGCACTGAAGCTTTCTTT
TRBV20-1	TRBD2	many	TRBJ2-7	CSAGRATSGRATYEQYF	TGCAGTGCTGGCCGGGCTACTAGCGGGAGGGCGACCTACGAGCAGTACTTC
TRBV5-1	NA	NA	TRBJ2-6	CASSLESAFFSGANVLTF	TGCGCCAGCAGCTTGGAATCAGCCTTCTTCTCTGGGGCCAACGTCCTGACTTTC
TRBV6-9	TRBD1	once	TRBJ2-7	CASSFLGTGSNEQYF	TGTGCCAGCAGTTTTCTTGGGACAGGGTCCAACGAGCAGTACTTC
TRBV11-2	TRBD1	few	TRBJ2-2	CASRQRQGQNTGELFF	TGTGCCAGCAGACAGAGACAGGGTCAGAACACCGGGGAGCTGTTTTTT
TRBV6-1	NA	many	TRBJ2-7	CASSYGRSWEQYF	TGTGCCAGCAGTTATGGCAGGTCCTGGGAGCAGTACTTC
TRBV10-3	TRBD2	few	TRBJ2-1	CAISRTSGPFNEQFF	TGTGCCATCAGCCGGACTAGCGGCCCCTTCAATGAGCAGTTCTTC
TRBV10-1	NA	many	TRBJ2-1	CASSVDPRINEQFF	TGCGCCAGCAGTGTTGATCCGCGAATCAATGAGCAGTTCTTC
TRBV9	TRBD2	NA	TRBJ2-1	CASSVAGGLAEPNEQFF	TGTGCCAGCAGCGTAGCGGGGGGACTAGCAGAACCTAATGAGCAGTTCTTC
TRBV19	NA	NA	TRBJ2-3	CASSMRRTCEGLLSDTQYF	TGTGCCAGTAGTATGAGAAGGACTTGCGAGGGCCTACTGTCAGATACGCAGTATTTT
TRBV3-1	TRBD2	NA	TRBJ2-5	CASSQDGTKETQYF	TGTGCCAGCAGCCAAGACGGGACTAAAGAGACCCAGTACTTC
TRBV11-2	NA	many	TRBJ2-7	CASSFPVSGPQQYF	TGTGCCAGCAGCTTCCCCGTCTCGGGGCCCCAGCAGTACTTC
TRBV5-1	NA	many	TRBJ1-5	CASSLLGEQPQHF	TGCGCCAGCAGCCTGCTGGGAGAACAGCCCCAGCATTTT
TRBV5-1	TRBD1	few	TRBJ1-6	CASSLAEGASYNSPLHF	TGCGCCAGCAGCTTGGCGGAGGGGGCGTCCTATAATTCACCCCTCCACTTT
TRBV7-2	TRBD2	NA	TRBJ2-1	CASSFLLAGVYEQFF	TGTGCCAGCAGCTTTTTACTAGCGGGAGTGTATGAGCAGTTCTTC
TRBV20-1	TRBD1	many	TRBJ2-7	CSARGQTIDYEQYF	TGCAGTGCTAGGGGACAGACGATAGACTACGAGCAGTACTTC
TRBV9	TRBD2	many	TRBJ2-5	CASSVAGGGETQYF	TGTGCCAGCAGCGTAGCGGGAGGAGGAGAGACCCAGTACTTC
TRBV11-2	NA	many	TRBJ2-3	CASTPRRSTDTQYF	TGTGCCAGCACCCCCCGGCGGTCCACAGATACGCAGTATTTT
TRBV27	NA	NA	TRBJ1-2	CASSSSGQSWGYGYTF	TGTGCCAGCAGTTCCTCCGGACAGAGTTGGGGATATGGCTACACCTTC
TRBV27	NA	many	TRBJ1-1	CASSSWGGHTEAFF	TGTGCCAGCAGTTCGTGGGGGGGACACACTGAAGCTTTCTTT
TRBV2	TRBD1	many	TRBJ2-7	CVGQGANEQYF	TGTGTAGGACAGGGGGCCAACGAGCAGTACTTC
TRBV6-1	TRBD1	many	TRBJ1-6	CASGTGESPLHF	TGTGCCAGCGGGACAGGGGAATCACCCCTCCACTTT
TRBV5-5	NA	many	TRBJ2-7	CASSPRYTYEQYF	TGTGCCAGCAGCCCCCGCTACACGTACGAGCAGTACTTC
TRBV27	NA	NA	TRBJ1-6	CASSIRGSNSPLHF	TGTGCCAGCAGTATCAGGGGCTCTAATTCACCCCTCCACTTT
TRBV6-1	NA	many	TRBJ1-1	CASRTGMNTEAFF	TGTGCCAGCAGGACAGGCATGAACACTGAAGCTTTCTTT
TRBV11-2	NA	many	TRBJ2-1	CASSLDPAAYNEQFF	TGTGCCAGCAGCTTAGATCCGGCAGCCTACAATGAGCAGTTCTTC
TRBV7-7	NA	NA	TRBJ2-5	CASSLAAGGETQYF	TGTGCTAGCAGCTTAGCTGCGGGTGGAGAGACCCAGTACTTC
TRBV5-4	NA	NA	TRBJ2-3	CASSRRDFNTDTQYF	TGTGCCAGCAGCAGGAGGGACTTTAACACAGATACGCAGTATTTT
TRBV7-3	TRBD2	many	TRBJ2-1	CASSRTSGHNEQFF	TGTGCCAGCAGCCGGACTAGCGGCCACAATGAGCAGTTCTTC
TRBV9	NA	few	TRBJ2-5	CASSVGWDTGLETQYF	TGTGCCAGCAGCGTAGGCTGGGACACGGGTTTAGAGACCCAGTACTTC
TRBV5-1	NA	few	TRBJ1-1	CASSLEQQNTEAFF	TGCGCCAGCAGCTTGGAACAGCAGAACACTGAAGCTTTCTTT
TRBV28	TRBD1	many	TRBJ2-5	CASSYGQGARETQYF	TGTGCCAGCAGTTATGGACAGGGGGCGCGGGAGACCCAGTACTTC
TRBV28	NA	many	TRBJ2-5	CASSERQYRETQYF	TGTGCCAGCAGTGAGAGACAGTATCGGGAGACCCAGTACTTC
TRBV20-1	NA	many	TRBJ2-1	CSAAPPSPNEQFF	TGCAGTGCGGCACCGCCTAGCCCGAATGAGCAGTTCTTC
TRBV13	TRBD1	NA	TRBJ2-1	CASSLGQGGGYNEQFF	TGTGCCAGCAGCTTGGGACAGGGGGGGGGGTACAATGAGCAGTTCTTC
TRBV20-1	NA	few	TRBJ2-2	CSALTERPNTGELFF	TGCAGTGCCCTCACGGAGCGACCGAACACCGGGGAGCTGTTTTTT